Listed below are T cell receptor beta chains from one sample, sequenced in a study of blood T cell repertoires in COVID-19. Repertoires were generated with immunoSEQ multiplex PCR, while TCRdb's copy carries only in-frame clones and drops some. The sample gives around 320,000 clones, 90% of which show up once; roughly 4.3% is in the top ten. Input material: PBMCs or T cells enriched from blood (not recorded which). The receptors originated from a woman younger than 30 with acute COVID-19. Both conserved end residues are part of each CDR3. Fields, in order: clone size, D gene, J gene, V gene, CDR3 protein, CDR3 DNA. The D gene is left open where the match is weak. Only some rows state a clone size, as once, few, many or a class for expanded clones.

clone size: .; D gene: .; J gene: TRBJ2-7; V gene: TRBV6-5; CDR3 protein: CASSATGRYYEQYF; CDR3 DNA: TGTGCCAGCAGCGCAACAGGGAGATACTACGAGCAGTACTTC
clone size: .; D gene: .; J gene: TRBJ1-1; V gene: TRBV18; CDR3 protein: CASSPSSFGENTEAFF; CDR3 DNA: TGTGCCAGCTCACCTTCTTCTTTCGGGGAGAACACTGAAGCTTTCTTT
clone size: .; D gene: .; J gene: TRBJ1-1; V gene: TRBV27; CDR3 protein: CASSLSLGVNTEAFF; CDR3 DNA: TGTGCCAGCAGTTTATCGCTCGGAGTTAACACTGAAGCTTTCTTT
clone size: .; D gene: .; J gene: TRBJ2-6; V gene: TRBV24-1; CDR3 protein: CATSDLNRAGANVLTF; CDR3 DNA: TGTGCCACCAGTGATTTAAATCGGGCTGGGGCCAACGTCCTGACTTTC
clone size: .; D gene: .; J gene: TRBJ1-1; V gene: TRBV27; CDR3 protein: CASSLSPDSLNTEAFF; CDR3 DNA: TGTGCCAGCAGTTTATCCCCGGACAGCTTGAACACTGAAGCTTTCTTT
clone size: .; D gene: .; J gene: TRBJ1-2; V gene: TRBV29-1; CDR3 protein: CSVVRDYGYTF; CDR3 DNA: TGCAGCGTTGTCAGGGACTATGGCTACACCTTC
clone size: .; D gene: .; J gene: TRBJ2-7; V gene: TRBV28; CDR3 protein: CASSLFSIRSSYEQYF; CDR3 DNA: TGTGCCAGCAGTTTATTCTCTATACGGAGCTCCTACGAGCAGTACTTC
clone size: .; D gene: TRBD1; J gene: TRBJ1-5; V gene: TRBV19; CDR3 protein: CASSIGTGSRSNQPQHF; CDR3 DNA: TGTGCCAGTAGTATAGGGACAGGGAGTAGGAGCAATCAGCCCCAGCATTTT
clone size: once; D gene: .; J gene: TRBJ1-2; V gene: TRBV28; CDR3 protein: CASSLGTSLNGYTF; CDR3 DNA: TGTGCCAGCAGTTTGGGGACATCCCTCAATGGCTACACCTTC
clone size: .; D gene: .; J gene: TRBJ1-2; V gene: TRBV5-5; CDR3 protein: CASSLADGRASGYTF; CDR3 DNA: TGTGCCAGCAGCTTGGCCGATGGCAGGGCAAGCGGCTACACCTTC
clone size: .; D gene: TRBD1; J gene: TRBJ1-2; V gene: TRBV9; CDR3 protein: CASSDGQGAINYGYTF; CDR3 DNA: TGTGCCAGCAGCGACGGACAGGGAGCCATTAACTATGGCTACACCTTC
clone size: .; D gene: .; J gene: TRBJ1-1; V gene: TRBV5-5; CDR3 protein: CASSREGTRTEAFF; CDR3 DNA: TGTGCCAGCAGCCGGGAAGGGACACGAACTGAAGCTTTCTTT
clone size: .; D gene: .; J gene: TRBJ1-1; V gene: TRBV12-3/TRBV12-4; CDR3 protein: CASSSNTEAFF; CDR3 DNA: TGTGCCAGCAGTTCAAACACTGAAGCTTTCTTT
clone size: .; D gene: .; J gene: TRBJ1-4; V gene: TRBV28; CDR3 protein: CASSPRGGVGEKLFF; CDR3 DNA: TGTGCCAGCAGTCCGCGGGGCGGGGTTGGGGAAAAACTGTTTTTT
clone size: .; D gene: TRBD2; J gene: TRBJ2-1; V gene: TRBV19; CDR3 protein: CASQRETSGNNEQFF; CDR3 DNA: TGTGCCAGCCAGAGGGAGACTAGCGGCAACAATGAGCAGTTCTTC
clone size: once; D gene: .; J gene: TRBJ2-7; V gene: TRBV3-1/TRBV3-2; CDR3 protein: CASSQTGSYEQYF; CDR3 DNA: TGTGCCAGCAGCCAAACGGGTTCCTACGAGCAGTACTTC
clone size: .; D gene: TRBD2; J gene: TRBJ2-3; V gene: TRBV12-3/TRBV12-4; CDR3 protein: CASSRTSGVTQYF; CDR3 DNA: TGTGCCAGCAGTCGGACTAGCGGTGTTACGCAGTATTTT
clone size: .; D gene: TRBD2; J gene: TRBJ2-3; V gene: TRBV29-1; CDR3 protein: CSVEKKGRGLATDTQYF; CDR3 DNA: TGCAGCGTTGAAAAGAAAGGACGGGGACTAGCCACAGATACGCAGTATTTT
clone size: .; D gene: .; J gene: TRBJ2-4; V gene: TRBV28; CDR3 protein: CASSLWTEVAKNIQYF; CDR3 DNA: TGTGCCAGCAGTTTATGGACGGAGGTAGCCAAAAACATTCAGTACTTC
clone size: .; D gene: .; J gene: TRBJ2-3; V gene: TRBV28; CDR3 protein: CASSFKQGGFDTQYF; CDR3 DNA: TGTGCCAGCAGTTTCAAACAGGGTGGTTTCGATACGCAGTATTTT
clone size: once; D gene: TRBD1; J gene: TRBJ1-2; V gene: TRBV3-1/TRBV3-2; CDR3 protein: CASSYINRGGYTF; CDR3 DNA: TGTGCCAGCAGCTATATAAACAGGGGTGGCTACACCTTC
clone size: few; D gene: .; J gene: TRBJ2-1; V gene: TRBV6-8; CDR3 protein: CASSYKRFDEQFF; CDR3 DNA: TGTGCCAGCAGTTACAAGCGGTTTGATGAGCAGTTCTTC
clone size: few; D gene: TRBD1; J gene: TRBJ1-1; V gene: TRBV5-8; CDR3 protein: CASGDSSPDTEAFF; CDR3 DNA: TGTGCCAGCGGGGACAGCTCCCCGGACACTGAAGCTTTCTTT
clone size: .; D gene: TRBD2; J gene: TRBJ2-5; V gene: TRBV5-1; CDR3 protein: CASSLEASGTQYF; CDR3 DNA: TGCGCCAGCAGCTTGGAGGCTAGCGGGACCCAGTACTTC
clone size: .; D gene: .; J gene: TRBJ1-2; V gene: TRBV6-5; CDR3 protein: CASQGSKIYGYTF; CDR3 DNA: TGTGCCAGCCAAGGGAGCAAGATCTATGGCTACACCTTC
clone size: .; D gene: TRBD1; J gene: TRBJ2-7; V gene: TRBV11-1; CDR3 protein: CASSFNRDSYEQYF; CDR3 DNA: TGTGCCAGCAGCTTTAACCGGGACAGCTACGAGCAGTACTTC
clone size: .; D gene: TRBD1; J gene: TRBJ2-7; V gene: TRBV28; CDR3 protein: CASSLWTGIYEQYF; CDR3 DNA: TGTGCCAGCAGTTTATGGACAGGGATCTACGAGCAGTACTTC
clone size: .; D gene: TRBD1; J gene: TRBJ1-5; V gene: TRBV9; CDR3 protein: CASSGTGDQPQHF; CDR3 DNA: TGTGCCAGCAGCGGAACAGGGGATCAGCCCCAGCATTTT
clone size: .; D gene: TRBD1; J gene: TRBJ1-5; V gene: TRBV9; CDR3 protein: CASSSSGGGQPQHF; CDR3 DNA: TGTGCCAGCAGCTCCTCAGGGGGTGGTCAGCCCCAGCATTTT
clone size: .; D gene: .; J gene: TRBJ2-7; V gene: TRBV28; CDR3 protein: CASSASRQGRGTYEQYF; CDR3 DNA: TGTGCCAGCAGTGCATCCCGACAGGGGAGGGGGACCTACGAGCAGTACTTC
clone size: .; D gene: .; J gene: TRBJ2-1; V gene: TRBV5-1; CDR3 protein: CASQAAERGEQFF; CDR3 DNA: TGCGCCAGCCAAGCCGCCGAAAGAGGTGAGCAGTTCTTC
clone size: .; D gene: TRBD1; J gene: TRBJ2-7; V gene: TRBV11-3; CDR3 protein: CASRRGDRVYEQYF; CDR3 DNA: TGTGCCAGCAGGAGAGGCGACAGGGTTTACGAGCAGTACTTC
clone size: .; D gene: TRBD1; J gene: TRBJ1-1; V gene: TRBV27; CDR3 protein: CASSFGSTGYAFF; CDR3 DNA: TGTGCCAGCAGTTTCGGGTCGACAGGGTACGCTTTCTTT
clone size: once; D gene: .; J gene: TRBJ2-2; V gene: TRBV7-2; CDR3 protein: CASSLMTSNTGELFF; CDR3 DNA: TGTGCCAGCAGCTTAATGACTTCTAACACCGGGGAGCTGTTTTTT
clone size: few; D gene: TRBD1; J gene: TRBJ1-5; V gene: TRBV10-1; CDR3 protein: CATFRDRRTGGRQPQHF; CDR3 DNA: TGCGCCACCTTCAGGGATAGGAGGACAGGGGGCCGGCAGCCCCAGCATTTT
clone size: .; D gene: TRBD1; J gene: TRBJ1-1; V gene: TRBV10-1; CDR3 protein: CASSAMTGGKTEAFF; CDR3 DNA: TGCGCCAGCAGTGCCATGACAGGGGGCAAGACTGAAGCTTTCTTT
clone size: .; D gene: .; J gene: TRBJ2-5; V gene: TRBV11-3; CDR3 protein: CASSSQQKETQYF; CDR3 DNA: TGTGCCAGCAGCTCCCAACAAAAAGAGACCCAGTACTTC
clone size: .; D gene: TRBD2; J gene: TRBJ2-2; V gene: TRBV10-1; CDR3 protein: CASASGRRAGELFF; CDR3 DNA: TGCGCCAGCGCCAGCGGGAGGCGGGCCGGGGAGCTGTTTTTT
clone size: .; D gene: TRBD2; J gene: TRBJ2-7; V gene: TRBV5-1; CDR3 protein: CASSFDSGSRDEQYF; CDR3 DNA: TGCGCCAGCAGCTTTGATAGCGGGAGCCGGGACGAGCAGTACTTC
clone size: .; D gene: .; J gene: TRBJ1-3; V gene: TRBV15; CDR3 protein: CATSREGGRGNTIYF; CDR3 DNA: TGTGCCACCAGCAGAGAGGGAGGCCGCGGAAACACCATATATTTT
clone size: .; D gene: .; J gene: TRBJ2-3; V gene: TRBV5-6; CDR3 protein: CASSSSSGEGDTQYF; CDR3 DNA: TGTGCCAGCAGCTCGTCGTCGGGAGAGGGGGATACGCAGTATTTT
clone size: .; D gene: .; J gene: TRBJ1-1; V gene: TRBV7-2; CDR3 protein: CASSLAWGGLGEAFF; CDR3 DNA: TGTGCCAGCAGCTTAGCGTGGGGGGGCCTCGGTGAAGCTTTCTTT
clone size: .; D gene: .; J gene: TRBJ2-3; V gene: TRBV9; CDR3 protein: CASSVEQGVDTQYF; CDR3 DNA: TGTGCCAGCAGCGTAGAACAGGGTGTGGATACGCAGTATTTT
clone size: .; D gene: .; J gene: TRBJ1-1; V gene: TRBV11-3; CDR3 protein: CASRFRGAFF; CDR3 DNA: TGTGCCAGCAGGTTCCGCGGAGCTTTCTTT
clone size: .; D gene: .; J gene: TRBJ2-1; V gene: TRBV10-3; CDR3 protein: CASGGRGYLSSYNEQFF; CDR3 DNA: TGTGCCTCTGGGGGCAGGGGTTATCTGTCATCCTACAATGAGCAGTTCTTC
clone size: .; D gene: TRBD2; J gene: TRBJ2-3; V gene: TRBV7-3; CDR3 protein: CASSLNSGSDTQYF; CDR3 DNA: TGTGCCAGCAGCTTAAACAGCGGGAGCGATACGCAGTATTTT
clone size: .; D gene: .; J gene: TRBJ1-6; V gene: TRBV9; CDR3 protein: CASSAHRRAADSPLHF; CDR3 DNA: TGTGCCAGCAGCGCCCATCGCAGGGCAGCAGATTCACCCCTCCACTTT
clone size: .; D gene: .; J gene: TRBJ2-6; V gene: TRBV7-2; CDR3 protein: CASSSTGFTGANVLTF; CDR3 DNA: TGTGCCAGCAGCTCTACAGGGTTCACTGGGGCCAACGTCCTGACTTTC
clone size: .; D gene: .; J gene: TRBJ1-2; V gene: TRBV6-5; CDR3 protein: CASSPIYGYTF; CDR3 DNA: TGTGCCAGCAGTCCTATCTATGGCTACACCTTC
clone size: .; D gene: .; J gene: TRBJ1-1; V gene: TRBV27; CDR3 protein: CASSPINRQNTEAFF; CDR3 DNA: TGTGCCAGCAGTCCCATTAACAGACAGAACACTGAAGCTTTCTTT
clone size: .; D gene: .; J gene: TRBJ1-5; V gene: TRBV7-2; CDR3 protein: CASSLAENQPQHF; CDR3 DNA: TGTGCCAGCAGCTTAGCAGAGAATCAGCCCCAGCATTTT
clone size: once; D gene: .; J gene: TRBJ2-1; V gene: TRBV7-8; CDR3 protein: CASSPQRGFDEQFF; CDR3 DNA: TGTGCCAGCAGCCCCCAGCGAGGGTTCGATGAGCAGTTCTTC
clone size: .; D gene: TRBD2; J gene: TRBJ2-2; V gene: TRBV10-1; CDR3 protein: CASSESQSSGMTGELFF; CDR3 DNA: TGCGCCAGCAGTGAGTCCCAAAGTAGCGGGATGACCGGGGAGCTGTTTTTT
clone size: .; D gene: TRBD1; J gene: TRBJ1-5; V gene: TRBV27; CDR3 protein: CASSPDRGPNQPQHF; CDR3 DNA: TGTGCCAGCAGTCCAGACAGGGGGCCTAATCAGCCCCAGCATTTT
clone size: few; D gene: TRBD1; J gene: TRBJ1-1; V gene: TRBV28; CDR3 protein: CASTPGQAYTEAFF; CDR3 DNA: TGTGCCAGCACCCCGGGACAGGCGTACACTGAAGCTTTCTTT
clone size: .; D gene: .; J gene: TRBJ2-5; V gene: TRBV3-1/TRBV3-2; CDR3 protein: CASSQGARETQYF; CDR3 DNA: TGTGCCAGCAGCCAAGGGGCGCGAGAGACCCAGTACTTC
clone size: few; D gene: .; J gene: TRBJ1-2; V gene: TRBV7-9; CDR3 protein: CASSLGQQYGYTF; CDR3 DNA: TGTGCCAGCAGCTTAGGACAGCAATATGGCTACACCTTC
clone size: .; D gene: .; J gene: TRBJ2-3; V gene: TRBV13; CDR3 protein: CASSTSPGQRTDTQYF; CDR3 DNA: TGTGCCAGCAGCACCTCCCCGGGACAACGCACAGATACGCAGTATTTT
clone size: .; D gene: .; J gene: TRBJ1-5; V gene: TRBV19; CDR3 protein: CASSIVTYSNQPQHF; CDR3 DNA: TGTGCCAGTAGTATAGTTACATATAGCAATCAGCCCCAGCATTTT
clone size: .; D gene: TRBD2; J gene: TRBJ2-7; V gene: TRBV10-1; CDR3 protein: CASSEISSGRAHEQYF; CDR3 DNA: TGCGCCAGCAGTGAGATCAGTAGCGGGAGGGCCCACGAGCAGTACTTC